This TCR beta chain was recovered during a study of blood T cell repertoires in COVID-19. Assay used: immunoSEQ multiplex PCR; TCRdb lists only in-frame clones, some missing. The sample has 70,000 or so clones, 80% to 90% seen once. V was clipped by 1 base and J by 4 bases, with 16 bases between them. CDR1 and CDR2 from the germline V gene are GTSNPN and SVGIG (reference sequence). This CDR3 region has 15 residues. The sequence derives from a man aged 25 to 40 with acute or convalescent COVID-19. The chain combines TRBV30 with TRBJ1-1, with TRBD1 as a possible D gene (5 bases). The sample comprised peripheral blood. The DNA for the CDR3 is TGTGCCTGGAGTGGGAACCCTGCCGGGGGCACTGAAGCTTTCTTT. Amino acid sequence: CAWSGNPAGGTEAFF.